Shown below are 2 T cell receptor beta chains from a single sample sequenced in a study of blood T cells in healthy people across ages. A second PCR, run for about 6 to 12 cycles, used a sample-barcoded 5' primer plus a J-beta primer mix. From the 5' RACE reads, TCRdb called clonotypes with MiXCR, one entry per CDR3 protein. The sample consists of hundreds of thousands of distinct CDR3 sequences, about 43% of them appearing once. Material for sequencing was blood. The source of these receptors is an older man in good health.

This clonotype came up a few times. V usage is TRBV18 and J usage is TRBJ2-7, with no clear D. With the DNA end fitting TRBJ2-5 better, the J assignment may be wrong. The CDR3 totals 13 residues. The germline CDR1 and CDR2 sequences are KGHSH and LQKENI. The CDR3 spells CASSPSTDVTQYF. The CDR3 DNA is TGTGCCAGCTCACCCTCGACCGATGTGACCCAGTACTTC.

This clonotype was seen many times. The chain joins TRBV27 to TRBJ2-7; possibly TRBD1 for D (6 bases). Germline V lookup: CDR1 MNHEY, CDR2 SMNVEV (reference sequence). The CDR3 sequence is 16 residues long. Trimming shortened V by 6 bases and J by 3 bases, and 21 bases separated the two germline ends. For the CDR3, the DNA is TGTGCCAGCAGCAGGCGTCCCGCCGGGACAATCTACGAGCAGTACTTC. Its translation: CASSRRPAGTIYEQYF.